Each of the 9 T cell receptor beta chains below was sequenced from the same sample in a study of blood T cell repertoires in COVID-19. TCRdb keeps only in-frame clones here, not all; method: immunoSEQ multiplex PCR. The sample holds some 46,000 clones, 70% to 90% seen once. Sample: peripheral blood. Every receptor here comes from a woman at least 80 years old with COVID-19, enrolled during active disease.

The chain has TRBV6-4 and TRBJ1-5, with 9 bases lining up with TRBD1. CDR1 and CDR2 (germline): MRHNA, SNTAGT. There are 14 residues in the CDR3. The ends lost 4 bases at V and 7 bases at J; junction bases unmatched: 5. The DNA for the CDR3 is TGTGCCAGCAGTGTAACAGGGGGCGCCCAGCCCCAGCATTTT. This sequence encodes CASSVTGGAQPQHF.

This chain links TRBV5-5 with TRBJ2-5, with 9 positions matching TRBD2. The germline CDR1 and CDR2 sequences are SGHKS and YYEKEE (reference sequence). The CDR3 has 15 amino acids. V lost 2 bases, J lost 5 bases, and 7 bases stayed unmatched. CDR3 nucleotide sequence: TGTGCCAGCAGCTTAGGCGGGGGGGCAAGGGAGACCCAGTACTTC. This encodes CASSLGGGARETQYF.

V and J are TRBV27 and TRBJ2-3; 10 bases match TRBD2. Germline assignment: CDR1 MNHEY and CDR2 SMNVEV (reference sequence). J lost 2 bases, V lost 3 bases, and 5 bases had no gene match. CDR3 length: 16 amino acids. As DNA, the CDR3 is TGTGCCAGCAGTTTTCGGACTAGCGGATACACAGATACGCAGTATTTT. Translating it yields CASSFRTSGYTDTQYF.

This clone appeared once. The chain has TRBV6-1 and TRBJ1-2; no clear D. Germline assignment: CDR1 MNHNS and CDR2 SASEGT. This CDR3 region has 14 residues. V gave up 1 base and J gave up 5 bases, with 11 bases separating them. The CDR3 nucleotides read TGTGCCAGCAGTGAAGGACATAAATCATATGGCTACACCTTC. Translated: CASSEGHKSYGYTF.

The J gene is TRBJ1-3, the V gene TRBV12-5; D gene ambiguous. CDR3 length: 15 amino acids. Germline CDR1 and CDR2: LGHNT and FRNRAP. Trimming removed 2 bases from V and 2 bases from J, with 10 bases in between. CDR3 bases: TGTGCTAGTGGTTTGACGGGAGGCCCTGGAAACACCATATATTTT. Translation: CASGLTGGPGNTIYF.

This rearrangement joins TRBV5-4 to TRBJ1-3; 7 positions agree with TRBD1. V trimming: 4 bases; J trimming: 5 bases; junction bases outside the gene matches: 9. Per the germline V gene, CDR1 is SGHNT and CDR2 is YYREEE (reference sequence). The CDR3 extends over 15 amino acids. The CDR3 protein is CASSPSGQARNTIYF. DNA for the CDR3: TGTGCCAGCAGCCCTTCCGGACAGGCCAGAAACACCATATATTTT.

This clone was seen a few times. V is TRBV7-8 and J is TRBJ2-1; the match to TRBD2 covers 7 bases. J was trimmed by 4 bases and V by 5 bases; bases with no gene match: 14. This CDR3 is built from 17 residues. CDR1 and CDR2 (germline): SGHVS, FQNEAQ. CDR3: CASSPRARLADYNEQFF. The CDR3 DNA is TGTGCCAGCAGCCCTAGAGCGCGGCTAGCGGATTACAATGAGCAGTTCTTC.

As for this clone: The germline gene is not matched at one end of the junction; a read error may be the cause. Different DNA sequences within this sample yield the same CDR3. The chain is built from TRBV12-3 or TRBV12-4 and TRBJ2-5; no reliable D call. The CDR3 is 12 amino acids. The CDR3 protein is CASSSLQETQYF. The CDR3 coding sequence is TGCGCCAGCAGTTCTCTCCAAGAGACCCAGTACTTC.

This clone was detected ten times or more. This rearrangement joins TRBV4-1 to TRBJ2-2; D possibly corresponds to TRBD1 (5 bases). V was cut by 3 bases and J by 2 bases, with 10 bases left in between. The CDR3 has 15 residues. Germline V gives CDR1 MGHRA, CDR2 YSYEKL. Here the CDR3 reads CASSQQGRNTGELFF. DNA of the CDR3: TGCGCCAGCAGCCAGCAGGGCCGTAACACCGGGGAGCTGTTTTTT.